Listed below are T cell receptor beta chains from one sample, sequenced in a study of STAT5B mutations in CD4+ large granular lymphocyte leukemia. Profiled with immunoSEQ multiplex PCR; TCRdb holds only in-frame clones, not every one. Of under 40,000 clones listed, approximately 71% are singletons. Sequencing was carried out using CD4+ T cells from blood buffy coats. All receptors derive from a human donor in good health. Both conserved end residues are trimmed from each CDR3.

J: TRBJ1-2
V: TRBV7-9
CDR3: ASSFSGGTGSFSYT

J: TRBJ1-5
V: TRBV6-6
CDR3: ASSYSGLSNQPQH

J: TRBJ1-4
V: TRBV28
CDR3: ASSPDGPIEKLF

J: TRBJ1-5
V: TRBV6-1
CDR3: ASSVPGDSNQPQH

J: TRBJ1-4
V: TRBV2
CDR3: ASQGWGFTTNEKLF

J: TRBJ2-5
V: TRBV5-1
CDR3: ASSLPGQGETQY

J: TRBJ2-7
V: TRBV7-8
CDR3: ASSLGTPSSYEQY

J: TRBJ2-7
V: TRBV18
CDR3: ASSPGQGGLYEQY

J: TRBJ2-7
V: TRBV19
CDR3: ASSPRTSGTGEQY

J: TRBJ1-4
V: TRBV7-8
CDR3: ASSWGQGGEKLF

J: TRBJ1-6
V: TRBV19
CDR3: ASSIDGVVNSPLH

J: TRBJ2-2
V: TRBV19
CDR3: ASSIGGLRFTGELF

J: TRBJ1-2
V: TRBV10-3
CDR3: AISDSQGGYGYT

J: TRBJ2-2
V: TRBV29-1
CDR3: SVGGPSLYTGELF

J: TRBJ2-7
V: TRBV2
CDR3: ASRRTGISYEQY

J: TRBJ2-6
V: TRBV7-9
CDR3: ASSQTSFGRSGANVLT